One sample yielded the 19 T cell receptor beta chains listed below, sequenced in a study of blood T cell repertoires in COVID-19. Profiled with immunoSEQ multiplex PCR; TCRdb holds only in-frame clones, not every one. The profile shows 170,000 or so clones, around four fifths of them singletons. Sequences were obtained from peripheral blood. All receptors derive from a woman between 40 and 50 years old with COVID-19, enrolled during active disease.

The V call is TRBV19, the J call TRBJ1-2; TRBD1 agrees at 7 bases. Germline trimming cut 5 bases from V and 0 bases from J; bases unmatched to any gene: 6. The germline V gene has CDR1 LNHDA and CDR2 SQIVND (reference sequence). The CDR3 is made up of 15 amino acids. CDR3 residues: CASSSGTASNYGYTF. The CDR3 bases are TGTGCCAGTAGTTCCGGGACAGCCTCTAACTATGGCTACACCTTC.

This clone was seen ten or more times. The V and J genes are TRBV7-9 and TRBJ2-7, with D hard to call. V lost 1 base, J lost 3 bases, and 13 bases lay in between. This CDR3 is built from 15 residues. Germline V CDR1 and CDR2: SEHNR, FQNEAQ (reference sequence). CDR3 bases: TGTGCCAGCAGCTTAGACACAGCAGCCTTCTACGAGCAGTACTTC. This encodes CASSLDTAAFYEQYF. Full variable domain (missing parts from reference TRBV7-9 and TRBJ2-7): DTGVSQNPRHKITKRGQNVTFRCDPISEHNRLYWYRQTLGQGPEFLTYFQNEAQLEKSRLLSDRFSAERPKGSFSTLEIQRTEQGDSAMYLCASSLDTAAFYEQYFGPGTRLTVT.

The chain recombines TRBV6-5 with TRBJ1-5; D may be TRBD1 (5 bases). Trimming left V 0 bases short and J 5 bases short, with 5 bases between. CDR3 size: 13 residues. Germline V CDR1 and CDR2: MNHEY, SVGAGI. CDR3 in amino acids: CASSYSGDQPQHF. The CDR3 DNA reads as TGTGCCAGCAGTTACTCAGGGGATCAGCCCCAGCATTTT.

V and J are TRBV19 and TRBJ1-1; 7 nucleotides line up with TRBD1. The V gene's germline CDR1 is LNHDA and CDR2 SQIVND (reference sequence). The CDR3 is made up of 13 amino acids. The ends lost 8 bases at V and 4 bases at J; junction bases unmatched: 7. The CDR3 loop reads CASDNRGGTEAFF. CDR3 nucleotides: TGTGCCAGTGACAACAGGGGTGGCACTGAAGCTTTCTTT. Together with reference TRBV19 and TRBJ1-1, the CDR3 gives the full variable domain: DGGITQSPKYLFRKEGQNVTLSCEQNLNHDAMYWYRQDPGQGLRLIYYSQIVNDFQKGDIAEGYSVSREKKESFPLTVTSAQKNPTAFYLCASDNRGGTEAFFGQGTRLTVV.

This clone was picked up many times. V and J are TRBV5-5 and TRBJ2-1; D could derive from TRBD1 or TRBD2 (9 bases each). Trimming left V 4 bases short and J 2 bases short, with 28 bases between. The CDR3 totals 20 residues. CDR1 is SGHKS and CDR2 is YYEKEE in the germline V gene (reference sequence). The chain's CDR3 is CASSPNRGRLGTSPYNEQFF. CDR3 DNA sequence: TGTGCCAGCAGCCCTAACAGGGGGCGCCTCGGGACTAGCCCCTACAATGAGCAGTTCTTC.

This sequence joins TRBV3-1 (or the pseudogene TRBV3-2) and TRBJ1-6, with TRBD1 as a possible D gene (6 bases). This CDR3 contains 15 residues. The V gene's germline CDR1 is LGHDT and CDR2 YNNKEL (reference sequence). With 1 base removed from V and 7 bases from J, the gap between germline ends came to 11 bases. The CDR3 reads CASSQVRGQNSPLHF. The CDR3 region has the DNA TGTGCCAGCAGCCAAGTCCGCGGACAGAATTCACCCCTCCACTTT.

Remarks on this clone: Other DNA variants within this sample encode the same CDR3. This rearrangement joins TRBV18 to TRBJ1-1; D might be TRBD1 (5 bases). The CDR3 spans 12 residues. From germline, CDR1 is KGHSH and CDR2 LQKENI. V was shortened by 4 bases and J by 4 bases, with 7 bases between the two germline ends. This CDR3 reads CASSRGGTEAFF. CDR3 sequence (DNA): TGTGCCAGCTCACGGGGGGGCACTGAAGCTTTCTTT.

This clone was recorded a few times. The chain is built from TRBV15 and TRBJ1-5; weak D call: TRBD1 (5 bases). The germline V gene has CDR1 LNHNV and CDR2 YYDKDF (reference sequence). Trimming took off 2 bases at V and 3 bases at J, with 14 bases between the two ends. The CDR3 is 16 amino acids. CDR3 DNA sequence: TGTGCCACCAGCAGAACAGGAGTGTTGGACAATCAGCCCCAGCATTTT. It translates to CATSRTGVLDNQPQHF.

The chain joins TRBV19 to TRBJ2-1, with 7 bases lining up with TRBD1. The CDR3 is 14 amino acids. V was clipped by 3 bases and J by 6 bases; unmatched bases: 5. Germline CDR1 is LNHDA and CDR2 is SQIVND (reference sequence). The CDR3 sequence: CASSIQGEFNEQFF. As DNA, the CDR3 is TGTGCCAGTAGTATCCAGGGGGAGTTCAATGAGCAGTTCTTC.

The V and J genes are TRBV10-1 and TRBJ2-6, with a tentative D call TRBD1 (5 bases). This CDR3 has 16 amino acids. The germline gives CDR1 WNHNN, CDR2 SYGVQD (reference sequence). V was shortened by 3 bases and J by 4 bases, with 13 bases between the two germline ends. The CDR3 is CASSDKSGSGANVLTF. CDR3 in DNA: TGCGCCAGCAGTGATAAATCAGGGTCCGGGGCCAACGTCCTGACTTTC.

The chain carries TRBV27 and TRBJ1-6; no clear D gene. Germline V lookup: CDR1 MNHEY, CDR2 SMNVEV (reference sequence). Trimming pared 3 bases from V and 8 bases from J, leaving 8 bases between. CDR3 size: 13 residues. The DNA for the CDR3 is TGTGCCAGCAGTTTTTACGGTGATTCACCCCTCCACTTT. Translating it yields CASSFYGDSPLHF.

Turning to this clone: Other nucleotide sequences in the sample specify the same CDR3. This sequence joins TRBV5-6 and TRBJ1-5, with TRBD1 identical over 7 bases. The CDR3 is made up of 14 amino acids. The germline V gene encodes CDR1 SGHDT and CDR2 YYEEEE. V lost 4 bases to trimming and J lost 6 bases; unmatched junction nucleotides: 7. The CDR3 region has the DNA TGTGCCAGCAGCCGCGACAGGGTTGGTCAGCCCCAGCATTTT. It encodes CASSRDRVGQPQHF. The complete variable domain, with remaining parts taken from reference TRBV5-6 and TRBJ1-5, reads DAGVTQSPTHLIKTRGQQVTLRCSPKSGHDTVSWYQQALGQGPQFIFQYYEEEERQRGNFPDRFSGHQFPNYSSELNVNALLLGDSALYLCASSRDRVGQPQHFGDGTRLSIL.

The sample holds one count of this clone. This chain connects TRBV5-1 to TRBJ2-1, with D possibly matching TRBD2 (5 bases). The CDR3 extends over 14 amino acids. From germline, CDR1 is SGHRS and CDR2 YFSETQ. V was trimmed by 0 bases and J by 8 bases, leaving 12 bases between them. In nucleotides, the CDR3 is TGCGCCAGCAGCTTGGGAGCGGTGGGCGATGAGCAGTTCTTC. Translated: CASSLGAVGDEQFF.

The table lists this clone with a few counts. The V and J genes are TRBV3-1 (or the pseudogene TRBV3-2) and TRBJ1-1; the D gene is possibly TRBD1 (5 bases). The CDR3 has 15 amino acids. Trimming shortened V by 8 bases and J by 3 bases, and 19 bases separated the two germline ends. Germline assignment: CDR1 LGHDT and CDR2 YNNKEL (reference sequence). The CDR3 DNA sequence: TGTGCCAGCTCCCCAAATTGGGGCCTAGACACTGAAGCTTTCTTT. It specifies CASSPNWGLDTEAFF.

V gene TRBV2 combines with J gene TRBJ2-1, with a weak D call TRBD1 (6 bases). Germline values: CDR1 SNHLY, CDR2 FYNNEI. This CDR3 is built from 16 residues. Trimming shortened V by 1 base and J by 6 bases, and 16 bases separated the two germline ends. The DNA for the CDR3 is TGTGCCAGCAGTGAAGATAGGGGGAGTCCTCCCAATGAGCAGTTCTTC. Encoded protein: CASSEDRGSPPNEQFF.

The rearrangement joins TRBV27 to TRBJ2-1; D possibly corresponds to TRBD2 (5 bases). Germline loops: CDR1 MNHEY, CDR2 SMNVEV (reference sequence). The V end was cut by 8 bases, the J end by 5 bases, with 13 bases between. The CDR3 is 13 amino acids. This CDR3 reads CASSISGNNEQFF. The CDR3 bases are TGTGCCAGCTCAATCTCGGGGAACAATGAGCAGTTCTTC.

The chain has TRBV10-3 and TRBJ2-1; the D gene is possibly TRBD2 (5 bases). Germline V lookup: CDR1 ENHRY, CDR2 SYGVKD. The CDR3 covers 14 residues. Trimming left V 6 bases short and J 3 bases short, with 12 bases between. The CDR3 DNA sequence: TGTGCCATCAGCGCCGGGGTTCACTACAATGAGCAGTTCTTC. Amino acids: CAISAGVHYNEQFF.

The rearrangement joins TRBV7-6 to TRBJ2-3; tentatively, D is TRBD1 (6 bases). V shed 5 bases and J shed 3 bases, with 12 bases lying between them. Germline V gene sequence: CDR1 SGHVS, CDR2 FNYEAQ. The CDR3 spans 14 residues. CDR3 in amino acids: CASSPYGQTDTQYF. CDR3 nucleotides: TGTGCCAGCAGCCCTTACGGACAGACAGATACGCAGTATTTT.

This chain links TRBV3-1 (or the pseudogene TRBV3-2) with TRBJ1-2, with 9 bases matching TRBD1. The CDR3 sequence is 16 residues long. CDR1 is LGHDT, CDR2 YNNKEL, per germline (reference sequence). With 0 bases clipped from V and 8 bases from J, the junction kept 10 bases outside the gene matches. The CDR3 is CASSQDQGQGLVGYTF. The CDR3 DNA reads as TGTGCCAGCAGCCAAGACCAGGGACAGGGTCTCGTGGGCTACACCTTC.